This T cell receptor (beta chain) is from a study of identical twins. TCRdb re-analysed the 5' RACE reads in MiXCR, keeping a single row per CDR3 protein. Of nearly 250,000 distinct CDR3 sequences in the sample, about 7.3% are singletons; the top ten hold 3% to 4.5%. V gave up 4 bases and J gave up 4 bases, with 16 bases separating them. The CDR3 covers 15 residues. CDR1 is KGHSH and CDR2 is LQKENI in the germline V gene. This sample also appeared in a second study, on yellow fever vaccine responses in identical twins.

The chain links TRBV18 to TRBJ1-1; tentatively, D is TRBD1 (5 bases). Specimen: memory (CD45RO+) T cells sorted from blood. This TCR derives from a woman aged 18-29 years in good health. The CDR3 nucleotides read TGTGCCAGCTCACGCGCTTTGGGGCTAAGCACTGAAGCTTTCTTT. Translating gives CASSRALGLSTEAFF.